This T cell receptor (beta chain) was captured in a study of PD-L1 blockade in urothelial cancer (TCRdb year 2017). Some background on the complete study: Therapy was started in about 2014 for all patients, and atezolizumab 1,200 mg was administered intravenously every 3 weeks. The study was an exploratory multi-omic analysis of somatic, immune and clinical correlates of response to PD-L1 blockade with atezolizumab in urothelial cancer. About 85% of the 29 patients were males with bladder-origin urothelial cancer, and about 65% of the roughly 30 reported a prior smoking history. In the same patients, pretreatment tumors underwent whole exome sequencing and RNA sequencing in addition to TCR sequencing. Durable clinical benefit was achieved by nine patients but not by the remaining 20. Pretreatment blood TCR-seq was available for about 27 patients, at least one posttreatment blood collection was obtained for around 25 patients, and tumor TCR-seq was available for around 25 patients. A median of roughly 140,000 T cells and 80,000 to 95,000 unique TCRs was obtained from blood samples, and a median clonality of approximately 0.08 was observed. Pretreatment tumor samples and matched peripheral blood, collected serially before and after atezolizumab treatment, underwent TCR sequencing. Blood samples were analyzed at two time points: 3 weeks after treatment start (second dose) and 6 weeks after treatment start. An ECOG performance status of 0 or 1 was recorded for the patients, and 0 to 3 prior chemotherapy regimens had been received by the patients. Durable clinical benefit meant progression-free survival longer than 6 months, and TCR features were also tested against progression-free and overall survival.

CDR1 is given as SGHRS and CDR2 as YFSETQ, both from the germline V gene. Counted from cysteine to phenylalanine, this CDR3 has 15 amino acids. Only the CDR3 region is kept as DNA, spanning 45 bases read in frame from base 1. V is trimmed back by 0 bases and J by 4 bases, and the junction contains 5 bases that no gene match accounts for. Taken with the paper, the label for time point translates to: peripheral blood 6 weeks after treatment start. The cohort comprised around 31 patients with locally advanced or metastatic urothelial carcinoma treated at Memorial Sloan Kettering on a trial protocol. Peripheral blood mononuclear cells were collected pretreatment and during treatment, with between 1 and 8 total time points per patient. The Qiagen DNeasy Blood extraction kit was used to purify genomic DNA from total PBMCs and from tumor samples. PBMCs were collected pretreatment and during treatment, and were isolated and stored as previously described.

Synthetic TCR analog templates were spiked into each PCR so that absolute template abundance could be estimated from read counts. Using the immunoSEQ assay, TCRbeta CDR3 regions were amplified from genomic DNA with bias-controlled V and J gene primers. Rearranged TCRbeta segments were sequenced at approximately 20X coverage. The paper's processing steps were these. Sequencing errors were corrected by clustering, and CDR3s were annotated against IMGT so that V, D and J genes could be assigned. Downstream analyses used only productive TCRbeta rearrangements, leaving out any out-of-frame or stop-codon sequences. Clonality was computed as one minus Shannon entropy normalized by the log of the number of unique productive sequences. Clones differing between time points or between blood and tumor were identified using Fisher's exact test with Benjamini-Hochberg correction, with an adjusted p below 0.01 applied as the threshold. TCRdb obtained this table from immuneACCESS and retained in-frame rearrangements with V and J assigned. These tables miss some clones; where compared with another copy, unresolved V genes account for less than half of the shortfall, and the remainder is unexplained. The DNA gave D and trimming, while V, J and clone size come from that table. The sample includes 50,000 to 60,000 clones, with 88% observed a single time. 2% to 3% of the sample comes from the top ten.

The paper as a whole reports these results and caveats: Among patients with durable benefit, tumor-associated TCR clones showed greater expansion in peripheral blood 3 weeks after treatment started (n ≈ 23, p = 0.022). A pretreatment peripheral blood TCR clonality below the median was linked to improved progression-free and overall survival. Because the sample size was small (n of about 30) and many of the analyses were exploratory, the results are meant to be hypothesis-generating.

A note on this clone: Its antigen is still unknown. Base-call qualities are not available, and no considerably larger clone is one nucleotide away.

The sequencing used PBMCs, collected around atezolizumab (anti-PD-L1) treatment. This clonotype was obtained from a man aged 55 to 69 with urothelial cancer. Recombination joined TRBV5-1 with TRBJ2-7; TRBD1 aligns with 9 central bases. The DNA sequence is TGCGCCAGCAGCTTGGGCATGGGACAGGGTTACGAGCAGTACTTC. The resulting protein is CASSLGMGQGYEQYF.